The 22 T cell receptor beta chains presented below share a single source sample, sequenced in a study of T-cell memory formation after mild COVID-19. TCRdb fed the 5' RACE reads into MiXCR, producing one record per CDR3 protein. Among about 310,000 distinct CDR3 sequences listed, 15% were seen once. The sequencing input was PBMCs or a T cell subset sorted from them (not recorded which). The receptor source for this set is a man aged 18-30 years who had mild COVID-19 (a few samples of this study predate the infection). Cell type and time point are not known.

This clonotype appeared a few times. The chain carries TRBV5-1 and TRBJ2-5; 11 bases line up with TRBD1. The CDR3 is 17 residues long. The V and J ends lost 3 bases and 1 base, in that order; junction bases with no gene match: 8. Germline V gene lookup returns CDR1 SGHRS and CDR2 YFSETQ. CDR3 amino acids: CASSWTQDRGPQETQYF. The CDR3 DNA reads TGCGCCAGCAGCTGGACCCAGGACAGGGGGCCCCAAGAGACCCAGTACTTC.

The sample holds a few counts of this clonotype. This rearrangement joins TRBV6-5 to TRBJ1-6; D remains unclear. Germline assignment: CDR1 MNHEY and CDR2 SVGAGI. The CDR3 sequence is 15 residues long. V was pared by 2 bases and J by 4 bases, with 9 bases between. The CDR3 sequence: CASSYEGSYNSPLHF. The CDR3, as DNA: TGTGCCAGCAGTTACGAAGGCAGTTATAATTCACCCCTCCACTTT.

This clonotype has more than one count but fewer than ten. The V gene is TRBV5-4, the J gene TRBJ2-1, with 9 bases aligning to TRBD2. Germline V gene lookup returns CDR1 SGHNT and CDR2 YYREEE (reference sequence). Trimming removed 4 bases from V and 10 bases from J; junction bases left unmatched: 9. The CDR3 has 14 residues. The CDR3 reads CASSAGILAGEQFF. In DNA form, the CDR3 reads TGTGCCAGCAGCGCTGGTATTCTAGCGGGGGAGCAGTTCTTC.

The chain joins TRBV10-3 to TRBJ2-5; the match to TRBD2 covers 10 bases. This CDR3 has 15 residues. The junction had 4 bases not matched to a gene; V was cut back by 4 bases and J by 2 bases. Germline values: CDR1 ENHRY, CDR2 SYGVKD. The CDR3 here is CAISGLAGVQETQYF. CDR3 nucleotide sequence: TGTGCCATCAGTGGGCTAGCGGGGGTACAAGAGACCCAGTACTTC.

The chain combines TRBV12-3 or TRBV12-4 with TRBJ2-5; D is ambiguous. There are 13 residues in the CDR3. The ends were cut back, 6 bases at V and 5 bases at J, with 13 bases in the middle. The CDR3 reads CASSAALWETQYF. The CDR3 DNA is TGTGCCAGCAGCGCCGCGCTTTGGGAGACCCAGTACTTC.

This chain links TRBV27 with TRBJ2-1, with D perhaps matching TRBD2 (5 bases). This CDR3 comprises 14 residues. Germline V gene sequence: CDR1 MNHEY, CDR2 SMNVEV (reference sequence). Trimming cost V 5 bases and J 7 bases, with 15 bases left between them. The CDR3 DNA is TGTGCCAGCAGTATTATGGCCCGGGGAAATGAGCAGTTCTTC. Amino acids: CASSIMARGNEQFF.

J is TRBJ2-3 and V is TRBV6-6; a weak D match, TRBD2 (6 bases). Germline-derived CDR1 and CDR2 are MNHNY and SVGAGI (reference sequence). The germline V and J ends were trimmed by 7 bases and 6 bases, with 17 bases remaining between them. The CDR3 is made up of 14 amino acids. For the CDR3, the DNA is TGTGCCAGCACCGAGTTGTGGAGGGCGGATACGCAGTATTTT. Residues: CASTELWRADTQYF.

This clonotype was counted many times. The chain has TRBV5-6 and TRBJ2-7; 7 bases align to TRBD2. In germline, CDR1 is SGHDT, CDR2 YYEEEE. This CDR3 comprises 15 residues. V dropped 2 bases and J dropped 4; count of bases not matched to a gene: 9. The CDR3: CASSFLTRGEYEQYF. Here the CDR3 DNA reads TGTGCCAGCAGCTTTCTCACCCGGGGGGAGTACGAGCAGTACTTC.

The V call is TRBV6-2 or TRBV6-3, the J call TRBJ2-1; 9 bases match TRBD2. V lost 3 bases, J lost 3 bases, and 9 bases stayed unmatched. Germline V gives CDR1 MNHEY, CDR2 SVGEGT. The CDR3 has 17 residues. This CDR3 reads CASSYLRAGGHYNEQFF. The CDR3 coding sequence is TGTGCCAGCAGTTATCTGCGGGCGGGGGGGCACTACAATGAGCAGTTCTTC.

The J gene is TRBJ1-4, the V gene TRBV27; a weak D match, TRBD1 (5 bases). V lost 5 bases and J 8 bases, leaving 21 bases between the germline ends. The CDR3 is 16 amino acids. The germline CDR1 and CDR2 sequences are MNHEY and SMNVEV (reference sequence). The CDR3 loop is CASSPWVGRGEEKLFF. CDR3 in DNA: TGTGCCAGCAGTCCGTGGGTCGGGAGGGGCGAGGAAAAACTGTTTTTT.

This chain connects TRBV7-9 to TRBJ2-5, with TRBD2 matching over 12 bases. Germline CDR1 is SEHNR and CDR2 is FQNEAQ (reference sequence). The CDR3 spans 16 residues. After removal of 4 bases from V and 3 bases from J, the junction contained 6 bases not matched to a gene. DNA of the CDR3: TGTGCCAGCAGCTACCGACTAGCGGGGGTTGAAGAGACCCAGTACTTC. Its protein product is CASSYRLAGVEETQYF.

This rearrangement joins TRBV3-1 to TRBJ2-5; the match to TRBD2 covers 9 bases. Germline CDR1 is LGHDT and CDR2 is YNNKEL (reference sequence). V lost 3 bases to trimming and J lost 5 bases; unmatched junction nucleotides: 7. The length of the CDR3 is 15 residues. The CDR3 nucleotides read TGTGCCAGCAGCCACAAGCGGGGGGTCTGGGAGACCCAGTACTTC. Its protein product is CASSHKRGVWETQYF.

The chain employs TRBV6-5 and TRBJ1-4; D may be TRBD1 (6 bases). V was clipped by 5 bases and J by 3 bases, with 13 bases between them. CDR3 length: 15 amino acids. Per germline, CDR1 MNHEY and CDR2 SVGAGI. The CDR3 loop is CASSSTGSANEKLFF. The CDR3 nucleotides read TGTGCCAGCAGTAGTACAGGGTCGGCTAATGAAAAACTGTTTTTT.

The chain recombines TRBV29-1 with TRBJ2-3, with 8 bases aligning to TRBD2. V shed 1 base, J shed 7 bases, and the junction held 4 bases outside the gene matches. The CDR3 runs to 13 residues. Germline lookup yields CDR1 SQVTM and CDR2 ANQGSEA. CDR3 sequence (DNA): TGCAGCGTTGAAGGGACTAGCAAATATACGCAGTATTTT. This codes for CSVEGTSKYTQYF.

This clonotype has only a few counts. CDR3 DNA: TGTGCCACCAGTGATTCGGGGAAAGGGACAGGGGGCTTTCCAGATACGCAGTATTTT. Its translation is CATSDSGKGTGGFPDTQYF. This chain connects TRBV24-1 to TRBJ2-3, with 12 bases that match TRBD1. The length of the CDR3 is 19 residues. Trimming cost V 2 bases and J 4 bases; bases outside gene matches: 12. Germline values: CDR1 KGHDR, CDR2 SFDVKD.

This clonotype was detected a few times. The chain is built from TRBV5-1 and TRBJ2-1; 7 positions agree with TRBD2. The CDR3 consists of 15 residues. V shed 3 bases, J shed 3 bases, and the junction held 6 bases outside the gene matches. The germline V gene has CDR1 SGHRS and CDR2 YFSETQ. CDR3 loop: CASSSGLGYYNEQFF. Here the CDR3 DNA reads TGCGCCAGCAGCTCCGGACTAGGATACTACAATGAGCAGTTCTTC.

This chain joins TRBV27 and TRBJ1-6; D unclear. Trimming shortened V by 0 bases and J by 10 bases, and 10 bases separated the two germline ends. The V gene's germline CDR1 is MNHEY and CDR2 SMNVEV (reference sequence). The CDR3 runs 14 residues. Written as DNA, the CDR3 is TGTGCCAGCAGTTTATCGGAATTGGTGTCACCCCTCCACTTT. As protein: CASSLSELVSPLHF.

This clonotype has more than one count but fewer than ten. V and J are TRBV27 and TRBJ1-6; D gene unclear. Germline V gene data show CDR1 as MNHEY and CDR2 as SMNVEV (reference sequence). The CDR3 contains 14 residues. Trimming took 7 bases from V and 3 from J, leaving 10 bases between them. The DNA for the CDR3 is TGTGCCAGCAATCGGGCGGGCTATAATTCACCCCTCCACTTT. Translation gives CASNRAGYNSPLHF.

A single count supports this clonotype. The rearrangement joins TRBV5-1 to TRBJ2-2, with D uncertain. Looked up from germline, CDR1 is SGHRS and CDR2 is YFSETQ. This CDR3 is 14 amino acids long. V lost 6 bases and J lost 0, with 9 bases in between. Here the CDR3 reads CASNTLSNTGELFF. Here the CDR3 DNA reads TGCGCCAGCAACACGCTTTCGAACACCGGGGAGCTGTTTTTT.

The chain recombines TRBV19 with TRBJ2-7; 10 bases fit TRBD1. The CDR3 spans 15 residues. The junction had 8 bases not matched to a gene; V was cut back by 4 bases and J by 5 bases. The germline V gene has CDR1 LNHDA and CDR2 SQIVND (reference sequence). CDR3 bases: TGTGCCAGTAGTAAAAACCGGGACAGGGGCCACGAGCAGTACTTC. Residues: CASSKNRDRGHEQYF. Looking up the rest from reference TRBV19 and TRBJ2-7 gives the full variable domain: DGGITQSPKYLFRKEGQNVTLSCEQNLNHDAMYWYRQDPGQGLRLIYYSQIVNDFQKGDIAEGYSVSREKKESFPLTVTSAQKNPTAFYLCASSKNRDRGHEQYFGPGTRLTVT.

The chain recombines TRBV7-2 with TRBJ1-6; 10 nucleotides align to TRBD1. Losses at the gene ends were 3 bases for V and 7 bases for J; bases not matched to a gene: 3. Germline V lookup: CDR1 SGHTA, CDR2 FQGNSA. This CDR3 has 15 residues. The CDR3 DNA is TGTGCCAGCAGCTTCTGGGGACAGGGGAATTCACCCCTCCACTTT. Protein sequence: CASSFWGQGNSPLHF.

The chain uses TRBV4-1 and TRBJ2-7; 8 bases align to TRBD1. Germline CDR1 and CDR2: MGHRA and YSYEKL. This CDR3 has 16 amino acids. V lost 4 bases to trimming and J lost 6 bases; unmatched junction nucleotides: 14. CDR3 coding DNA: TGCGCCAGCAGCCCCTGGACAGGGCAGGTTTCGGGCGAGCAGTACTTC. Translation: CASSPWTGQVSGEQYF.